The present T cell receptor beta chain was sequenced within a study of blood T cells in healthy people across ages. Next came a second PCR, run for 7 to 11 cycles, which used a sample-barcoded 5' primer along with a J-beta primer mix. TCRdb redid the calling of the 5' RACE reads with MiXCR, one entry per CDR3 protein. The top ten clones hold about a sixth of a sample with 800,000 or so distinct CDR3 sequences, 35% to 50% of them seen once. Study results and caveats: There were more naive CD4+ cells and higher diversity in long-lived donors than in aged donors.

Points on this clonotype: Its target is unknown.

CDR1 and CDR2 from the germline V gene are SNHLY and FYNNEI. CDR3 length equals 18 residues. Trimming removed 4 bases from V and 4 bases from J; junction bases left unmatched: 13. No fewer than 5 micrograms of total RNA were isolated from every sample. The clonotype comes from an older man in good health. The source material was blood. V usage is TRBV2 and J usage is TRBJ2-6; 7 positions match TRBD1. The CDR3 bases are TGTGCCAGCAGTGCACTGGGCTTGAGGGGGCCCGGGGCCAACGTCCTGACTTTC. Its translation is CASSALGLRGPGANVLTF.